The next 5 T cell receptor beta chains were all read from a single sample in a study of blood T cell repertoires in COVID-19 (dated by TCRdb to 2020 to 2022). Library preparation was by the immunoSEQ multiplex PCR assay. The clones in this table, taken by TCRdb from immuneACCESS, are in-frame only. Not every clone is retained; where verified, under half of the shortfall comes from an unresolved V gene, and the cause of the rest is unknown. Within this sample are 110,000 or so clones, with 60% to 85% of them counted one time only. Roughly 6.2% of the sample lies in the top ten. The sample was peripheral blood. The receptor set was obtained from a man aged 70-80 years with acute or convalescent COVID-19.

The V call is TRBV4-1, the J call TRBJ1-5; 10 bases align to TRBD1. There are 15 residues in the CDR3. Germline loops: CDR1 MGHRA, CDR2 YSYEKL. The V gene end was trimmed by 2 bases and the J gene end by 7 bases; junction bases not matched to a gene: 5. The CDR3 nucleotides are TGCGCCAGCAGCCAACGGACAGGGGGAGACCAGCCCCAGCATTTT. It encodes CASSQRTGGDQPQHF.

This clone was counted once. The chain combines TRBV19 with TRBJ1-1; TRBD1 agrees at 10 bases. After removal of 1 base from V and 7 bases from J, the junction contained 3 bases not matched to a gene. Germline V lookup: CDR1 LNHDA, CDR2 SQIVND (reference sequence). The CDR3 is 14 residues long. CDR3 DNA: TGTGCCAGTAGTATAGTGGGACAGGGGTTTGAAGCTTTCTTT. Protein sequence: CASSIVGQGFEAFF.

About this clone itself: Other nucleotide sequences from this sample produce the same CDR3. The chain has TRBV2 and TRBJ2-7; unclear D gene. This CDR3 is built from 13 residues. Looked up from germline, CDR1 is SNHLY and CDR2 is FYNNEI. Trimming shortened V by 7 bases and J by 0 bases, and 10 bases separated the two germline ends. CDR3 coding DNA: TGTGCCAGCATCCTTCCACTCTCCTACGAGCAGTACTTC. Amino acid sequence: CASILPLSYEQYF.

The count of this clone is one. V gene TRBV21-1 combines with J gene TRBJ2-3; the D call of TRBD2 is as the table states it, not checked on the DNA. TRBV21-1 is classified as a pseudogene. The CDR3 sequence is 16 residues long. The DNA of the CDR3 is TGTGCCAGCAGCAAACGGACTAGCGGGACGGGAGATACGCAGTATTTT. Encoded protein: CASSKRTSGTGDTQYF.

The chain is built from TRBV5-5 and TRBJ2-4; D might be TRBD2 (6 bases). Germline CDR1 SGHKS, CDR2 YYEKEE (reference sequence). The germline V and J ends were trimmed by 2 bases and 1 base, with 13 bases remaining between them. The CDR3 is 16 amino acids. The CDR3 loop reads CASSFPSEEAKNIQYF. The CDR3, as DNA: TGTGCCAGCAGCTTCCCTAGCGAGGAGGCCAAAAACATTCAGTACTTC.